Shown below are 2 T cell receptor beta chains from a single sample sequenced in a study of T cells in Graves' hyperthyroidism and ophthalmopathy. RNA transcripts provided the source from which TCR beta CDR3 regions were amplified. Using the HTBI primer set, a first-round RT-PCR was run on the TCR CDR3. Using its own MiXCR run on the multiplex PCR reads, TCRdb lists one record per CDR3 protein. The sample lists about 150,000 distinct CDR3 sequences, around 20% seen once, with 67% in the top ten. The source material was blood. The receptors were gathered from a woman aged 45-60 years with Graves' hyperthyroidism that later progressed to Graves' ophthalmopathy.

The chain uses TRBV28 and TRBJ1-1, with TRBD1 matching over 9 bases. The CDR3 totals 14 residues. Germline V gene sequence: CDR1 MDHEN, CDR2 SYDVKM. J gave up 5 bases and V 4 bases, and 5 bases lay outside the gene matches. The CDR3 DNA follows: TGTGCCAGCAGTTCACAGGGGGCGCATACTGAAGCTTTCTTT. The encoded protein is CASSSQGAHTEAFF.

This clonotype occurred once. The chain couples TRBV7-3 to TRBJ1-1; D may be TRBD1 (6 bases). This CDR3 is 15 amino acids long. CDR1 is SGHTA and CDR2 is FQGTGA in the germline V gene. Deletions cut 5 bases from V and 1 base from J, with 14 bases between. The CDR3 here is CASSLEAGENTEAFF. The CDR3 DNA sequence: TGTGCCAGCAGCCTAGAGGCAGGGGAGAACACTGAAGCTTTCTTT.